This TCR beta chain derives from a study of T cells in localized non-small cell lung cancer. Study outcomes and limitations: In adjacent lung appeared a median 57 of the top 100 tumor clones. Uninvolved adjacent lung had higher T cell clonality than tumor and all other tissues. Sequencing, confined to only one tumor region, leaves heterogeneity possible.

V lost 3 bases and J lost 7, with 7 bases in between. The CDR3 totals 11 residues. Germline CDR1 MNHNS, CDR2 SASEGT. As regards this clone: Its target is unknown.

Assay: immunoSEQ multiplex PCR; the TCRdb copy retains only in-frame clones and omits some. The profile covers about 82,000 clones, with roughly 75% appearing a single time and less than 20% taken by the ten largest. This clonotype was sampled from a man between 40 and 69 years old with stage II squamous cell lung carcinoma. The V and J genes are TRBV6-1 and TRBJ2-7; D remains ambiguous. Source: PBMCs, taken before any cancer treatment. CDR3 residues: CASSEGREQYF. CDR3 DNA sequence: TGTGCCAGCAGTGAGGGCCGGGAGCAGTACTTC.